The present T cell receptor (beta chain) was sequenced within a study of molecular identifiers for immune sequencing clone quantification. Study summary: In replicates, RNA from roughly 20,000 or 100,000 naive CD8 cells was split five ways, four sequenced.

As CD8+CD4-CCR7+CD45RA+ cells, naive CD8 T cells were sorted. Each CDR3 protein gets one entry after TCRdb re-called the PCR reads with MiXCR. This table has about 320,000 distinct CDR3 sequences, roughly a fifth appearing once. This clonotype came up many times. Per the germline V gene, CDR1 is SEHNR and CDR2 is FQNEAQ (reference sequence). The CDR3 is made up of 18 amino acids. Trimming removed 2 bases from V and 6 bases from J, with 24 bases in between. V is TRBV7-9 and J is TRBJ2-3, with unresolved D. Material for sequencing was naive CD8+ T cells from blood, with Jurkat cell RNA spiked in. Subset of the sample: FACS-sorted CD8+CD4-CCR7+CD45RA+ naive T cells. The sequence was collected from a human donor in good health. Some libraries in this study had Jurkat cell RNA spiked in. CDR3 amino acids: CASSLLPGQDANMDTQYF. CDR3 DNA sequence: TGTGCCAGCAGCTTACTACCTGGGCAGGATGCCAACATGGATACGCAGTATTTT.